Listed here are 7 T cell receptor beta chains from one sample, sequenced in a study of blood T cells in healthy people across ages. The authors ran a second PCR of 7 to 11 cycles using a sample-barcoded 5' primer and a J-beta primer mix. TCRdb used MiXCR to reprocess the 5' RACE reads, holding one entry per CDR3 protein. The sample has over a million distinct CDR3 sequences; less than 50% are singletons. The source material was blood. The receptors shown here come from a woman aged 60 to 75 in good health.

Concerning this clonotype itself: A much larger clone differs from this one at a single base, so this may be a read error. The J gene is TRBJ2-1, the V gene TRBV7-9, with TRBD2 matching over 14 bases. The DNA matches TRBJ2-7 better at its end, which makes the J call doubtful. Per the germline V gene, CDR1 is SEHNR and CDR2 is FQNEAQ (reference sequence). The CDR3 loop spans 16 amino acids. DNA of the CDR3: TGTGCCAGCAGCTCAGGGACTAGCGGGAGCTACAATGAGCAGTACTTC. This translates into CASSSGTSGSYNEQYF.

The rearrangement uses TRBV20-1 and TRBJ1-2, with 8 positions matching TRBD1. In germline, CDR1 is DFQATT, CDR2 SNEGSKA (reference sequence). J gave up 3 bases and V 7 bases, and 4 bases lay outside the gene matches. This CDR3 is built from 12 residues. CDR3 nucleotides: TGCAGTGTCTCACAGGGGGACTATGGCTACACCTTC. Amino acid sequence: CSVSQGDYGYTF.

This clonotype was detected only once. The chain recombines TRBV14 with TRBJ1-1; maybe TRBD1 (6 bases). V was cut by 4 bases and J by 4 bases, with 13 bases left in between. CDR1 is SGHDN, CDR2 FVKESK, per germline. This CDR3 is built from 14 residues. Here the CDR3 DNA reads TGTGCCAGCAGCCGGAATTCCAGGGGCACTGAAGCTTTCTTT. As protein: CASSRNSRGTEAFF.

The chain is built from TRBV19 and TRBJ1-2; no clear D. The germline CDR1 and CDR2 sequences are LNHDA and SQIVND (reference sequence). The CDR3 length is 15 residues. V lost 6 bases and J lost 4, with 18 bases in between. The chain's CDR3 is CASSPTTGDGYGYTF. CDR3 bases: TGTGCCAGTAGCCCCACGACCGGGGATGGCTATGGCTACACCTTC.

V gene TRBV28 combines with J gene TRBJ2-5, with TRBD2 matching over 7 bases. The ends lost 3 bases at V and 11 bases at J; junction bases unmatched: 12. The length of the CDR3 is 14 residues. Germline CDR1 reads MDHEN; CDR2 reads SYDVKM. The CDR3 DNA follows: TGTGCCAGCAGTTTCGGGGGGAGTCGGGTTGAGCAGTACTTC. Encoded protein: CASSFGGSRVEQYF. The full variable domain, rest sourced from reference TRBV28 and TRBJ2-5, is DVKVTQSSRYLVKRTGEKVFLECVQDMDHENMFWYRQDPGLGLRLIYFSYDVKMKEKGDIPEGYSVSREKKERFSLILESASTNQTSMYLCASSFGGSRVEQYFGPGTRLLVL.

The sample holds a few counts of this clonotype. The V and J genes are TRBV12-3 or TRBV12-4 and TRBJ2-3; the D gene is possibly TRBD2 (6 bases). V was cut by 5 bases and J by 7 bases, with 13 bases left in between. The CDR3 loop spans 13 amino acids. CDR3 residues: CASSLGTANTQYF. Here the CDR3 DNA reads TGTGCCAGCAGTCTGGGGACTGCAAATACGCAGTATTTT.

This clonotype has only one observation. The J gene is TRBJ2-5, the V gene TRBV15; perhaps TRBD2 as D (5 bases). In germline, CDR1 is LNHNV, CDR2 YYDKDF (reference sequence). The CDR3 is 13 amino acids. The germline V and J ends were trimmed by 6 bases and 1 base, with 9 bases remaining between them. The CDR3 bases are TGTGCCACCAGAAGGAGCGGCCAAGAGACCCAGTACTTC. It specifies CATRRSGQETQYF.